Sequencing of this T cell receptor (beta chain) was carried out in a study of OX40 agonist ivuxolimab in advanced cancers. Overall study: Six ivuxolimab dose levels, 0.01 to 10 mg/kg, were given intravenously every 2 weeks. Study-wide findings and caveats: Compared with CD4+, CD8+ T cells on average had more expanded clones.

Generated by immunoSEQ multiplex PCR, the TCRdb table keeps only in-frame clones and is missing some. The data contain more than 80,000 clones, roughly 90% of them seen just once; the ten biggest clones take up 0.25% to 0.35%. Concerning this clone: The antigen is undetermined.

The CDR3 extends over 13 amino acids. In germline, CDR1 is LNHDA, CDR2 SQIVND (reference sequence). V was pared by 6 bases and J by 3 bases, with 9 bases between. A history of autoimmune disease or systemic immunosuppression excluded patients. The rearrangement joins TRBV19 to TRBJ1-5; D may be TRBD1 (5 bases). The origin of this receptor is an adult with an advanced solid tumor such as melanoma, head and neck, liver or kidney cancer. The sequencing used CD4+ or CD8+ T cells sorted from blood, collected in a trial of the OX40 agonist ivuxolimab. CDR3 protein: CASRDSFNQPQHF. CDR3 nucleotide sequence: TGTGCCAGTAGAGACAGCTTCAATCAGCCCCAGCATTTT.